Shown below are 3 T cell receptor beta chains from a single sample sequenced in a study of shared T cell receptors in the human thymus (dated by TCRdb to the early 2020s). Library construction relied on the immunoSEQ multiplex PCR assay. TCRdb carries this immuneACCESS record with in-frame sequences only. Its versions omit some clonotypes, under half of them owing to an unresolved V gene in the studies checked, with the rest unexplained. The sample profile shows under 700,000 clones; roughly 74% of them were found once. Jointly, the top ten make up around 0.013% of the sample. These data were also filed under a second study, of human thymus T cells.

The specimen was thymocytes. The receptors derive from a boy younger than two with a congenital heart defect. Donor details come from another sample of the same person, matched by shared clones.

The V call is TRBV27, the J call TRBJ2-2, with 9 bases matching TRBD2. Germline values: CDR1 MNHEY, CDR2 SMNVEV (reference sequence). This CDR3 is built from 16 residues. V trimming: 2 bases; J trimming: 7 bases; junction bases outside the gene matches: 8. The CDR3 nucleotides are TGTGCCAGCAGTTTACGAGGCGGGAGGGCCGGCGGGGAGCTGTTTTTT. It yields the protein CASSLRGGRAGGELFF.

V gene TRBV29-1 combines with J gene TRBJ2-7; 8 positions agree with TRBD2. Germline V gene data show CDR1 as SQVTM and CDR2 as ANQGSEA. This CDR3 has 15 residues. Losses at the gene ends were 6 bases for V and 1 base for J; bases not matched to a gene: 11. The DNA for the CDR3 is TGCAGCGTCCGAGGTCCGGCGGGGGGTTCCTACGAGCAGTACTTC. It yields the protein CSVRGPAGGSYEQYF.

V gene TRBV2 combines with J gene TRBJ2-1; 10 nucleotides line up with TRBD1. Per germline, CDR1 SNHLY and CDR2 FYNNEI. The V and J ends lost 5 bases and 4 bases, in that order; junction bases with no gene match: 5. The CDR3 is made up of 15 amino acids. The CDR3 sequence is CASSPGQGGYNEQFF. The CDR3, as DNA: TGTGCCAGCAGTCCAGGACAGGGGGGTTACAATGAGCAGTTCTTC.